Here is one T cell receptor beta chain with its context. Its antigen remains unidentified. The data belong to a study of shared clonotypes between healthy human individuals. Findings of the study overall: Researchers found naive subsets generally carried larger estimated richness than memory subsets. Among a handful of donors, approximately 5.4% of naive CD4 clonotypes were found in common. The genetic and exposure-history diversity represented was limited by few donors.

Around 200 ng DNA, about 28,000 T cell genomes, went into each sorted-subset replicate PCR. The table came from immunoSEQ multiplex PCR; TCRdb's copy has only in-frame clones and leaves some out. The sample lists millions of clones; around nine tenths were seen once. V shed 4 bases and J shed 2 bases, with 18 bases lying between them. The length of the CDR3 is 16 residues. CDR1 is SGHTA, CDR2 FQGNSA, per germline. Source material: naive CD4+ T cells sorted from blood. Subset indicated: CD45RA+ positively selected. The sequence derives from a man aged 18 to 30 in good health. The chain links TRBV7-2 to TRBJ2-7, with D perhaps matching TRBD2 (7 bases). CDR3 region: CASSSSGGGAAYEQYF. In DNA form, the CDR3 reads TGTGCCAGCAGCTCTAGCGGAGGGGGGGCCGCCTACGAGCAGTACTTC.